This T cell receptor beta chain was sequenced in a study of blood T cell repertoires in COVID-19. Study-wide background: Researchers got acute and convalescent COVID-19 samples from the United States, Italy and Spain.

Data came from immunoSEQ multiplex PCR; TCRdb stores just in-frame clones and leaves some out. The sample carries about 90,000 clones, around 93% recorded once. The CDR3 sequence is 15 residues long. With 0 bases removed from V and 5 bases from J, the gap between germline ends came to 14 bases. CDR1 SGHRS and CDR2 YFSETQ come from the germline V gene. Sample: peripheral blood. The sequence was collected from a human donor with active COVID-19. The donor label of this sample is uncertain. The V gene is TRBV5-1, the J gene TRBJ2-5; a possible D gene is TRBD2 (5 bases). The CDR3 loop is CASSLETTRRETQYF. The CDR3 nucleotides read TGCGCCAGCAGCTTGGAGACTACCCGGCGGGAGACCCAGTACTTC.